What follows are 21 T cell receptor beta chains derived from one specimen sequenced in a study of T cell repertoires in cytomegalovirus infection. TCRdb re-derived calls from the reads in MiXCR, one entry per CDR3 protein. The sample lists roughly 640,000 distinct CDR3 sequences, roughly 24% occurring once. The source material was CD8+ T cells from PBMCs. Every receptor here comes from a human donor in good health (CMV status not recorded). Some clones in this sample may be carry-over from other donors' samples.

This clonotype appeared many times. J is TRBJ2-2 and V is TRBV7-6, with TRBD1 as a possible D gene (6 bases). This CDR3 has 15 residues. V was pared by 6 bases and J by 1 base, with 12 bases between. Germline V gene data show CDR1 as SGHVS and CDR2 as FNYEAQ. The CDR3 DNA is TGTGCCAGCAGTTCGGTAGGGGGGAACACCGGGGAGCTGTTTTTT. It translates to CASSSVGGNTGELFF.

A remark on this clonotype: A read error may produce the germline difference seen at one junction end. The gene calls are TRBV6-5 and TRBJ2-1, with D maybe TRBD2 (5 bases). Germline-derived CDR1 and CDR2 are MNHEY and SVGAGI. This CDR3 contains 15 residues. Written as DNA, the CDR3 is TGTGCCAGCAGTCAGATGGGGAGCTCCTACAATGATCAGTTCTTC. Translating it yields CASSQMGSSYNDQFF.

V and J are TRBV7-3 and TRBJ1-2; possible D gene TRBD1, 5 bases. The CDR3 is 16 residues long. The ends were cut back, 2 bases at V and 8 bases at J, with 21 bases in the middle. CDR1 and CDR2 (germline): SGHTA, FQGTGA. The DNA of the CDR3 is TGTGCCAGCAGCTTAGGGACGCCTGGATGGGATACGGGCTACACCTTC. It yields the protein CASSLGTPGWDTGYTF.

This clonotype was seen only a few times. V is TRBV12-3 or TRBV12-4 and J is TRBJ2-5, with 7 bases identical to TRBD1. The CDR3 spans 15 residues. The junction had 5 bases not matched to a gene; V was cut back by 2 bases and J by 2 bases. The CDR3 nucleotides are TGTGCCAGCAGTTTAAGCAGGGGGATTCAAGAGACCCAGTACTTC. Translated: CASSLSRGIQETQYF.

This clonotype was counted ten times or more. This chain links TRBV7-2 with TRBJ2-7; 9 bases are a match to TRBD1. Germline-derived CDR1 and CDR2 are SGHTA and FQGNSA. V was clipped by 5 bases and J by 5 bases; unmatched bases: 13. There are 16 residues in the CDR3. CDR3 protein: CASSIDLGTGMNEQYF. In nucleotides, the CDR3 is TGTGCCAGCAGCATCGATCTCGGGACAGGGATGAACGAGCAGTACTTC.

This clonotype came up many times. The chain is built from TRBV6-1 and TRBJ1-1; D is unresolved. The CDR3 consists of 14 residues. CDR1 is MNHNS and CDR2 is SASEGT in the germline V gene. V gave up 2 bases and J gave up 0 bases, with 7 bases separating them. Here the CDR3 reads CASSERRMNTEAFF. CDR3 nucleotides: TGTGCCAGCAGTGAACGCAGGATGAACACTGAAGCTTTCTTT.

The CDR3 protein is CASSSGLAGGYSYNEQFF. The CDR3 DNA sequence: TGTGCCAGCAGCTCCGGACTAGCGGGGGGGTACTCCTACAATGAGCAGTTCTTC. The genes are TRBV7-3 and TRBJ2-1; TRBD2 matches 15 bases. The CDR3 has 18 amino acids. Losses at the gene ends were 4 bases for V and 0 bases for J; bases not matched to a gene: 4. CDR1 and CDR2 from the germline V gene are SGHTA and FQGTGA.

The chain joins TRBV5-3 to TRBJ2-1; D not resolved. TRBV5-3 is an open reading frame, and its role is uncertain. CDR3 size: 13 residues. V was clipped by 9 bases and J by 5 bases, with 15 bases between them. CDR3 sequence: CANSPPGNNEQFF. For the CDR3, the DNA is TGTGCCAACAGCCCGCCGGGCAACAATGAGCAGTTCTTC.

This clonotype was detected many times. The rearrangement uses TRBV7-9 and TRBJ1-2; no reliable D call. V lost 3 bases to trimming and J lost 8 bases, with 19 bases between them. Germline CDR1 is SEHNR and CDR2 is FQNEAQ (reference sequence). The CDR3 runs to 15 residues. Here the CDR3 DNA reads TGTGCCAGCAGCTTTCCGGAAATTATGTTGGAGGGCTACACCTTC. Its translation is CASSFPEIMLEGYTF.

This clonotype has at least ten counts. The CDR3 coding sequence is TGTGCCAGCAGCCGCGGGACTAGCGGGGGGTACCAAGAGACCCAGTACTTC. The encoded protein is CASSRGTSGGYQETQYF. This rearrangement joins TRBV7-9 to TRBJ2-5; 15 bases fit TRBD2. Germline V gene lookup returns CDR1 SEHNR and CDR2 FQNEAQ (reference sequence). This CDR3 is 17 amino acids long. V dropped 5 bases and J dropped 0; count of bases not matched to a gene: 4.

The chain links TRBV9 to TRBJ1-5; D is perhaps TRBD1 (5 bases). The germline CDR1 and CDR2 sequences are SGDLS and YYNGEE. V was cut by 3 bases and J by 4 bases, with 14 bases left in between. The CDR3 runs 15 residues. CDR3 nucleotides: TGTGCCAGCAGCGATCACGGGACGGCGAATCAGCCCCAGCATTTT. This encodes CASSDHGTANQPQHF.

This clonotype was counted at least ten times. This sequence joins TRBV7-2 and TRBJ1-5, with a possible D match to TRBD1 (6 bases). Trimming removed 8 bases from V and 6 bases from J, with 23 bases in between. The CDR3 runs 16 residues. CDR1 SGHTA and CDR2 FQGNSA come from the germline V gene. The chain's CDR3 is CASGPPDSLVGQPQHF. CDR3 coding DNA: TGTGCCAGCGGGCCCCCGGACAGTTTAGTGGGTCAGCCCCAGCATTTT. The variable domain in full, completed from reference TRBV7-2 and TRBJ1-5, reads GAGVSQSPSNKVTEKGKDVELRCDPISGHTALYWYRQSLGQGLEFLIYFQGNSAPDKSGLPSDRFSAERTGGSVSTLTIQRTQQEDSAVYLCASGPPDSLVGQPQHFGDGTRLSIL.

This clonotype was observed a handful of times. V gene TRBV27 combines with J gene TRBJ2-2, with 7 bases that match TRBD1. Looked up from germline, CDR1 is MNHEY and CDR2 is SMNVEV (reference sequence). The CDR3 sequence is 16 residues long. Trimming at V came to 0 bases and at J to 4 bases, leaving 5 bases not matched to a gene. As DNA, the CDR3 is TGTGCCAGCAGTTTATCAATGACAGGGCTCACCGGGGAGCTGTTTTTT. Its translation is CASSLSMTGLTGELFF.

On this clonotype itself: A much larger clone lies a single base off, so this may be a read error. The rearrangement uses TRBV6-5 and TRBJ1-5, with 7 bases aligning to TRBD1. The CDR3 runs to 15 residues. In germline, CDR1 is MNHEY, CDR2 SVGAGI. This CDR3 is CASSSGTEGNQSQHF. Written as DNA, the CDR3 is TGTGCCAGCAGTTCCGGGACAGAAGGCAATCAGTCCCAGCATTTT.

This chain joins TRBV5-4 and TRBJ2-1, with 7 bases identical to TRBD1. The length of the CDR3 is 15 residues. Germline CDR1 SGHNT, CDR2 YYREEE (reference sequence). The V segment lost 5 bases and the J segment 2 bases; nucleotides outside the gene matches: 7. DNA for the CDR3: TGTGCCAGCAGTTCGGACAGGATGACCTACAATGAGCAGTTCTTC. It codes for CASSSDRMTYNEQFF. The complete variable domain, with remaining parts taken from reference TRBV5-4 and TRBJ2-1, reads ETGVTQSPTHLIKTRGQQVTLRCSSQSGHNTVSWYQQALGQGPQFIFQYYREEENGRGNFPPRFSGLQFPNYSSELNVNALELDDSALYLCASSSDRMTYNEQFFGPGTRLTVL.

V and J are TRBV20-1 and TRBJ1-5; D is undetermined. Trimming removed 1 base at V and 3 bases at J, with 22 bases between. This CDR3 has 18 residues. Germline CDR1 DFQATT, CDR2 SNEGSKA (reference sequence). CDR3 sequence: CSARVRIRTPEVNQPQHF. The CDR3 DNA sequence: TGCAGTGCTAGAGTTAGAATTCGGACTCCGGAGGTCAATCAGCCCCAGCATTTT.

This clonotype was picked up many times. J is TRBJ2-1 and V is TRBV28, with TRBD2 matching over 7 bases. The germline CDR1 and CDR2 sequences are MDHEN and SYDVKM. This CDR3 comprises 17 residues. V was clipped by 8 bases and J by 4 bases; unmatched bases: 17. The CDR3 DNA follows: TGTGCCAGCGGCGTCGACCCACTAGCGAGTGGTTACAATGAGCAGTTCTTC. It translates to CASGVDPLASGYNEQFF.

The chain links TRBV7-9 to TRBJ2-5, with D possibly TRBD1 on 6 matching bases. This CDR3 has 15 amino acids. Germline values: CDR1 SEHNR, CDR2 FQNEAQ (reference sequence). V was cut by 2 bases and J by 2 bases, with 12 bases left in between. The CDR3 reads CASSLTDRLQETQYF. As DNA, the CDR3 is TGTGCCAGCAGCTTAACCGACAGGCTACAAGAGACCCAGTACTTC.

This clonotype was found once. The rearrangement uses TRBV7-9 and TRBJ2-2; D not resolved. This CDR3 has 12 amino acids. The germline V gene has CDR1 SEHNR and CDR2 FQNEAQ (reference sequence). With 10 bases removed from V and 3 bases from J, the gap between germline ends came to 9 bases. The CDR3 sequence is CAIPKDTGELFF. CDR3 coding DNA: TGTGCCATCCCGAAGGACACCGGGGAGCTGTTTTTT. The whole variable domain, filled in from reference TRBV7-9 and TRBJ2-2, reads DTGVSQNPRHKITKRGQNVTFRCDPISEHNRLYWYRQTLGQGPEFLTYFQNEAQLEKSRLLSDRFSAERPKGSFSTLEIQRTEQGDSAMYLCAIPKDTGELFFGEGSRLTVL.

This clonotype showed up many times. The V gene is TRBV4-1, the J gene TRBJ1-1; tentative D call: TRBD1 (6 bases). The CDR3 totals 16 residues. CDR1 is MGHRA and CDR2 is YSYEKL in the germline V gene. V was pared by 2 bases and J by 7 bases, with 20 bases between. The CDR3 region has the DNA TGCGCCAGCAGCCAAACGGGAGGCAGGGGTGCTGGTGAAGCTTTCTTT. Protein sequence: CASSQTGGRGAGEAFF.

The table lists this clonotype with many counts. The V and J genes are TRBV7-9 and TRBJ2-1, with 7 bases lining up with TRBD1. CDR3 length equals 13 residues. V shed 5 bases and J 8 bases; nucleotides not matched to a gene: 6. Germline CDR1 SEHNR, CDR2 FQNEAQ (reference sequence). CDR3 coding DNA: TGTGCCAGCAGCGAAGGGGGCCGGGATGAGCAGTTCTTC. Translated: CASSEGGRDEQFF.